What follows are 10 T cell receptor beta chains derived from one specimen sequenced in a study of control samples from healthy donors and cancer patients. Data came from immunoSEQ multiplex PCR; TCRdb stores just in-frame clones and leaves some out. The repertoire holds some 140,000 clones, with 94% as singletons. Sequences were obtained from blood. The receptors originated from a man aged 35 to 55 in good health.

This clone was detected only once. V usage is TRBV24-1 and J usage is TRBJ1-5, with D uncertain. From germline, CDR1 is KGHDR and CDR2 SFDVKD. Trimming shortened V by 5 bases and J by 0 bases, and 13 bases separated the two germline ends. This CDR3 region has 16 residues. Here the CDR3 reads CATSGRLAYSNQPQHF. In DNA, the CDR3 is TGTGCCACCAGTGGCCGACTCGCCTATAGCAATCAGCCCCAGCATTTT.

This chain joins TRBV18 and TRBJ2-2; 7 bases are shared with TRBD1. V lost 2 bases to trimming and J lost 6 bases; unmatched junction nucleotides: 0. Germline CDR1 and CDR2: KGHSH and LQKENI. The CDR3 has 13 residues. This CDR3 reads CASSPRGPGELFF. The DNA of the CDR3 is TGTGCCAGCTCACCAAGGGGGCCCGGGGAGCTGTTTTTT.

The gene calls are TRBV5-1 and TRBJ2-6; 9 positions match TRBD1. Germline CDR1 and CDR2: SGHRS and YFSETQ. V was clipped by 4 bases and J by 3 bases; unmatched bases: 5. The CDR3 runs to 16 residues. CDR3 residues: CASSPRTGDGANVLTF. DNA for the CDR3: TGCGCCAGCAGCCCGCGGACAGGGGATGGGGCCAACGTCCTGACTTTC.

The chain has TRBV19 and TRBJ1-5; 9 bases align to TRBD1. V shed 5 bases, J shed 4 bases, and the junction held 6 bases outside the gene matches. CDR1 is LNHDA and CDR2 is SQIVND in the germline V gene (reference sequence). The CDR3 spans 15 residues. CDR3 nucleotides: TGTGCCAGTAGTCTTACAGGGGGCTTTAATCAGCCCCAGCATTTT. Its translation is CASSLTGGFNQPQHF.

The chain uses TRBV7-2 and TRBJ1-3; maybe TRBD1 (6 bases). Deletions cut 5 bases from V and 2 bases from J, with 22 bases between. From germline, CDR1 is SGHTA and CDR2 FQGNSA. CDR3 length: 18 amino acids. CDR3 sequence reads: CASSPLWGGRRPGNTIYF. CDR3 in DNA: TGTGCCAGCAGCCCCCTATGGGGGGGGCGCAGGCCTGGAAACACCATATATTTT.

The chain has TRBV6-5 and TRBJ2-7, with a possible D match to TRBD2 (6 bases). Germline CDR1 MNHEY, CDR2 SVGAGI. The CDR3 length is 15 residues. V gave up 4 bases and J gave up 2 bases, with 15 bases separating them. CDR3 sequence reads: CASSSPGTDPYEQYF. As DNA, the CDR3 is TGTGCCAGCAGTTCCCCCGGGACTGATCCCTACGAGCAGTACTTC.

The CDR3: CASSPGGAGELFF. The CDR3 DNA is TGTGCCAGTAGTCCGGGGGGGGCCGGGGAGCTGTTTTTT. The chain recombines TRBV19 with TRBJ2-2, with 8 bases matching TRBD2. This CDR3 is built from 13 residues. V dropped 5 bases and J dropped 6; count of bases not matched to a gene: 2. From germline, CDR1 is LNHDA and CDR2 SQIVND (reference sequence).

This chain joins TRBV2 and TRBJ1-1, with D perhaps matching TRBD1 (5 bases). Trimming took 2 bases from V and 5 from J, leaving 12 bases between them. The V gene's germline CDR1 is SNHLY and CDR2 FYNNEI. This CDR3 contains 14 residues. CDR3 in DNA: TGTGCCAGCAGTGAATTCCTGGGGGTTACTGAAGCTTTCTTT. Amino acid sequence: CASSEFLGVTEAFF.

The chain joins TRBV30 to TRBJ1-1; D unclear. Germline V gene sequence: CDR1 GTSNPN, CDR2 SVGIG (reference sequence). The V and J ends lost 1 base and 11 bases respectively, with 14 bases between them. The CDR3 consists of 12 residues. The CDR3 DNA follows: TGTGCCTGGAGTGCCCAGGCGCGAGGGGCTTTCTTT. Protein sequence: CAWSAQARGAFF.

This rearrangement joins TRBV7-2 to TRBJ1-1; a weak D match, TRBD1 (5 bases). This CDR3 has 14 residues. Germline-derived CDR1 and CDR2 are SGHTA and FQGNSA. Trimming cost V 5 bases and J 5 bases, with 15 bases left between them. CDR3 region: CASSRTPEGTEAFF. CDR3 DNA sequence: TGTGCCAGCAGCCGTACCCCGGAGGGGACTGAAGCTTTCTTT.